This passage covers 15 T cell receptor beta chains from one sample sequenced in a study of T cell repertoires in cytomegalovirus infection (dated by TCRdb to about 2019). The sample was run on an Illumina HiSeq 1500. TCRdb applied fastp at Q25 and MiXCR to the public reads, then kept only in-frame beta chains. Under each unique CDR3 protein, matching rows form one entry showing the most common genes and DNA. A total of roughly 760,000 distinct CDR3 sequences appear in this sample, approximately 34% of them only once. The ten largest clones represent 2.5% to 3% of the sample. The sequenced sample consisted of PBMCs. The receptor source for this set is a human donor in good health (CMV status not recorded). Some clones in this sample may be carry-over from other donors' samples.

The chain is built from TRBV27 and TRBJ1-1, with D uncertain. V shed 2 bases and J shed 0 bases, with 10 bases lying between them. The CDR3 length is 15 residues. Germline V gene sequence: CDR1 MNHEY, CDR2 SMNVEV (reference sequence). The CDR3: CASSLGGFLNTEAFF. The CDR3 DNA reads TGTGCCAGCAGTTTAGGAGGGTTCCTGAACACTGAAGCTTTCTTT.

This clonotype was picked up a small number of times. The CDR3: CASSPGTRGETQYF. CDR3 nucleotide sequence: TGTGCCAGCAGCCCCGGGACTAGAGGAGAGACCCAGTACTTC. The gene calls are TRBV4-2 and TRBJ2-5; 8 bases agree with TRBD2. Germline CDR1 is LGHNA and CDR2 is YNFKEQ. Trimming took 4 bases from V and 4 from J; bases not matched to a gene: 5. The CDR3 sequence is 14 residues long.

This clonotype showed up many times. CDR3 amino acids: CASSLTDSQETQYF. The CDR3 region has the DNA TGTGCCAGCAGCTTAACGGATTCCCAAGAGACCCAGTACTTC. The chain uses TRBV5-4 and TRBJ2-5; D ambiguous. Trimming shortened V by 2 bases and J by 1 base, and 9 bases separated the two germline ends. Germline loops: CDR1 SGHNT, CDR2 YYREEE (reference sequence). This CDR3 comprises 14 residues.

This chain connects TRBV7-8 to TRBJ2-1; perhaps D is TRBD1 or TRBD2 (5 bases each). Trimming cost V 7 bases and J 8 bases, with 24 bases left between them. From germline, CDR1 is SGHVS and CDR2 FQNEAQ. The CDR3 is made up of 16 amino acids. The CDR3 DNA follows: TGTGCCAGCATCCCCGCCCGGGACGTAAGAAGGGATGAGCAGTTCTTC. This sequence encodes CASIPARDVRRDEQFF.

The CDR3 DNA reads as TGTGCCAGCAATTTTGACAGATTTTACAATGAGCAGTTCTTC. Amino acid sequence: CASNFDRFYNEQFF. The chain carries TRBV12-3 or TRBV12-4 and TRBJ2-1; a weak D match, TRBD1 (5 bases). V was trimmed by 7 bases and J by 4 bases, leaving 14 bases between them. The CDR3 consists of 14 residues.

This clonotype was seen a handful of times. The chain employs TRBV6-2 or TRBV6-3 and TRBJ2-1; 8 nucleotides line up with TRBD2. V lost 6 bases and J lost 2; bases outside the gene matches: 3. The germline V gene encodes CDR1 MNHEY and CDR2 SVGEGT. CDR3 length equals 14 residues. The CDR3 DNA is TGTGCCAGCAGGGCGACTAGCGCCTACAATGAGCAGTTCTTC. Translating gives CASRATSAYNEQFF.

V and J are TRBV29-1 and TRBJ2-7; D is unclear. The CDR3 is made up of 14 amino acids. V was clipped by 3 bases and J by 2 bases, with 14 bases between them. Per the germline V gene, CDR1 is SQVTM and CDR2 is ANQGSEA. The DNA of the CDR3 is TGCAGCGTTGAGGACGGGTATCCCCCCTACGAGCAGTACTTC. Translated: CSVEDGYPPYEQYF.

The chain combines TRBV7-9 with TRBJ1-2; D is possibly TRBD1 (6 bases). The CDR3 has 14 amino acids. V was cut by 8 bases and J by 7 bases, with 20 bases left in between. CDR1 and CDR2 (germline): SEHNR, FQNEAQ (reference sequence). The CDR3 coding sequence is TGTGCCAGCCCTATGGGGGGGGCGCGGTTTGGCTACACCTTC. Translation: CASPMGGARFGYTF.

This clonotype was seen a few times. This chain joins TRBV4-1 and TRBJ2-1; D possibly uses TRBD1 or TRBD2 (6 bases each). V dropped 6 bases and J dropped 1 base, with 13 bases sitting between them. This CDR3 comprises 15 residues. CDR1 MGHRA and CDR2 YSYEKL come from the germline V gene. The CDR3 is CASRIGGGSYNEQFF. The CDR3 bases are TGCGCCAGCAGAATTGGAGGGGGGTCCTACAATGAGCAGTTCTTC.

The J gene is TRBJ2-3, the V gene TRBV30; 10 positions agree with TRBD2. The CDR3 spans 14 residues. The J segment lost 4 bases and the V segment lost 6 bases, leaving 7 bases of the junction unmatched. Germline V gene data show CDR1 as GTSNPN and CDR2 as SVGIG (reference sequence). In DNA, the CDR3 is TGTGCCTGCAACGCACTAGCGGGGTCAGATACGCAGTATTTT. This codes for CACNALAGSDTQYF.

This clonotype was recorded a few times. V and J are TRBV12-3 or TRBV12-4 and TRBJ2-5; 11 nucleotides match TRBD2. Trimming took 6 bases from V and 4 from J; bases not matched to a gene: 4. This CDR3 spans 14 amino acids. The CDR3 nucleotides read TGTGCCAGCAGACCCGGGACTAGCGGAGAGACCCAGTACTTC. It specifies CASRPGTSGETQYF.

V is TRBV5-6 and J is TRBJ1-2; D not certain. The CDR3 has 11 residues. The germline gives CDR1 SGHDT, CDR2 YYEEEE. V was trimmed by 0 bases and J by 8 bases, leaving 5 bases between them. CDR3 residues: CASSLEMGYTF. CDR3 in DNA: TGTGCCAGCAGCTTGGAGATGGGCTACACCTTC.

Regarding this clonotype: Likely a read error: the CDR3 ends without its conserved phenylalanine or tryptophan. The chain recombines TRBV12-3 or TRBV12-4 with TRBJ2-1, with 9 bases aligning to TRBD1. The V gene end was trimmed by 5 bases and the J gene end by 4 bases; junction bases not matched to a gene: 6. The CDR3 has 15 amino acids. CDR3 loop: CASSLTGGMYNEQFL. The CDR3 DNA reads TGTGCCAGCAGTCTGACAGGGGGTATGTACAATGAGCAGTTCTTA.

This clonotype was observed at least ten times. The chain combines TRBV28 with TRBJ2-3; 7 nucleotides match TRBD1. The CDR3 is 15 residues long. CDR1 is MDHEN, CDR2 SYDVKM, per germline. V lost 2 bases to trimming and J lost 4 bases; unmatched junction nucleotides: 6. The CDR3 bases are TGTGCCAGCAGTTTAGGGGACAGCGTACCAGATACGCAGTATTTT. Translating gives CASSLGDSVPDTQYF. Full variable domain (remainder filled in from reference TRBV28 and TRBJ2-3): DVKVTQSSRYLVKRTGEKVFLECVQDMDHENMFWYRQDPGLGLRLIYFSYDVKMKEKGDIPEGYSVSREKKERFSLILESASTNQTSMYLCASSLGDSVPDTQYFGPGTRLTVL.

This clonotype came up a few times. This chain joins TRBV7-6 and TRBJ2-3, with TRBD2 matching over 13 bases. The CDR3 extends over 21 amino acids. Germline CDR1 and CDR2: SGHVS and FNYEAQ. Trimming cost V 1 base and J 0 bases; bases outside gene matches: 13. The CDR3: CASSLEPLRLAGGVSTDTQYF. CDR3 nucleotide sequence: TGTGCCAGCAGCTTAGAGCCCCTAAGACTAGCGGGAGGAGTTAGCACAGATACGCAGTATTTT.